The TCR beta chain under discussion was sequenced for a study of T cell changes during pregnancy in multiple sclerosis. Germline CDR1 and CDR2: SSHAT and FNYEAQ (reference sequence). The CDR3 extends over 16 amino acids. The repertoire was sequenced with immunoSEQ multiplex PCR; TCRdb's copy has only in-frame clones and lacks some. The sample contains tens of thousands of clones, approximately 93% of which appear only once. In regard to this clone: A read error may account for a junction end that differs from germline.

The material sequenced was peripheral blood, taken in the second trimester of pregnancy. The chain carries TRBV7-7 and TRBJ1-4, with a tentative D call TRBD1 (6 bases). The sequence was obtained from a female donor with multiple sclerosis, enrolled in a pregnancy study. The CDR3 sequence is CASSLGSGTPNEKLFF. In nucleotides, the CDR3 is TGTGCTAGCAGCTTAGGATCCGGGACACCGAATGAAAAACTGTTTTTT. The full variable domain, with the rest looked up from reference TRBV7-7 and TRBJ1-4, is GAGVSQSPRYKVTKRGQDVTLRCDPISSHATLYWYQQALGQGPEFLTYFNYEAQPDKSGLPSDRFSAERPEGSISTLTIQRTEQRDSAMYRCASSLGSGTPNEKLFFGSGTQLSVL.